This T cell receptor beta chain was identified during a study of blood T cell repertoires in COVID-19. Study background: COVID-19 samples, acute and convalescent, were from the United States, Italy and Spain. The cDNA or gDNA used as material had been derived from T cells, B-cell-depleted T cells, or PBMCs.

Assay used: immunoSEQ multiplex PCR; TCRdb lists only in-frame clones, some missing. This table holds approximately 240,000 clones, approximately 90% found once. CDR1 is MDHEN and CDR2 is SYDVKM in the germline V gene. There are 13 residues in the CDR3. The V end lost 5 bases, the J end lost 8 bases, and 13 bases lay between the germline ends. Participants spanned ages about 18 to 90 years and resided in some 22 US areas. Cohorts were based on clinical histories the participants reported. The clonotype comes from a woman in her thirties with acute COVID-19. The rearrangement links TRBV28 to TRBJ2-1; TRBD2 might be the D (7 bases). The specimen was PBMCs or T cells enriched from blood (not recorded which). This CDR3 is CASSRTGGDEQFF. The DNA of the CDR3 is TGTGCCAGCAGTCGGACGGGGGGCGATGAGCAGTTCTTC.